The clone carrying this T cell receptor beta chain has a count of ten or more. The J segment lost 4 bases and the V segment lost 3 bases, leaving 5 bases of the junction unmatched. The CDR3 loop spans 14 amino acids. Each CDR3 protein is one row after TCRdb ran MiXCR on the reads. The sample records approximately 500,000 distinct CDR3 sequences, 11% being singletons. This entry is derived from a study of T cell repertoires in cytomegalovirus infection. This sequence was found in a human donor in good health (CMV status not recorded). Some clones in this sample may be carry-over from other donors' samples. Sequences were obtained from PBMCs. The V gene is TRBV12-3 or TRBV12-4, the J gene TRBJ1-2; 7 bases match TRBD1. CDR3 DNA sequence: TGTGCCAGCAGTTTTACAGGGGCCTCCTATGGCTACACCTTC. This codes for CASSFTGASYGYTF.